The entry that follows covers one T cell receptor beta chain sequence. Its antigen is currently unknown. The CDR3 spans 14 residues. The V gene lost 10 bases and the J gene lost 3 bases, with 16 bases spanning the gap. The V gene's germline CDR1 is MNHNS and CDR2 SASEGT. The sample belongs to a study of OX40 agonist ivuxolimab in advanced cancers. Study-wide context: At roughly 80% male, the cohort had a mean age of around 56 years, ranging from about 20 to 90. Study results and caveats: Determination of antigen specificity was not performed for the expanded peripheral T cells.

Data came from immunoSEQ multiplex PCR; TCRdb stores just in-frame clones and leaves some out. The sample lists approximately 100,000 clones, 75% to 95% occurring once. This specimen consisted of CD4+ or CD8+ T cells sorted from blood, obtained in a trial of the OX40 agonist ivuxolimab. V gene TRBV6-1 combines with J gene TRBJ1-5, with D possibly TRBD1 on 5 matching bases. The receptor was derived from an adult with an advanced solid tumor such as melanoma, head and neck, liver or kidney cancer. CDR3 sequence (DNA): TGTGCCATCGAGCGGGCAGGGAACAATCAGCCCCAGCATTTT. Its translation is CAIERAGNNQPQHF.